The TCR beta chain described here comes from a study of cytomegalovirus exposure and HLA in healthy donors (dated by TCRdb to the late 2010s). Background for the entire study: According to a later analysis, one platform produced both the roughly 120 validation repertoires and the roughly 660 repertoires of the first cohort. Along with the roughly 700-subject first cohort, a separate validation cohort of over a hundred different subjects was used. To predict cytomegalovirus infection status, the study brought together high-throughput TCR immunosequencing, statistical association of individual TCRs with disease status, and machine learning. The study aimed to test whether cataloging public T cell receptors could reveal signatures of past pathogen exposure. General conclusions and limits of the study: According to the authors, the approach could potentially be generalized to other disease states and immunological phenotypes. In vitro tests confirmed that three of the cytomegalovirus-associated TCR beta chains recognize cytomegalovirus antigens. In both the original and validation cohorts, the classifier was reported to diagnose cytomegalovirus status with high specificity and sensitivity. A later analysis lacked HLA typing for the validation cohort, so it scored co-occurrence in that cohort across all 110 or so repertoires. While some public TCRs were present in many individuals, most TCR sequences turned up only very rarely across donors. Of the cluster scores, approximately 94% were above 0 in a later analysis, which found that TCRs clustered in the first cohort also tended to co-occur in the 110 or so validation repertoires. A total of some 180 TCR beta chains were listed by the study as associated with cytomegalovirus.

Details on this clone: There is no known antigen for this receptor. No clone much larger than this one lies a single base away; base qualities are absent.

The donors belonged to the validation cohort of about 120 subjects, which was separate from the roughly 680-subject first cohort. The CDR3 goes from the cysteine to the phenylalanine over 16 residues. CDR3 DNA is the only sequence kept; it has 48 bases, read in frame from the first base. Trimming takes 7 bases from V and 5 bases from J, and the germline ends sit 24 bases apart. CDR1 and CDR2, looked up from the germline V gene, are SQVTM and ANQGSEA. The library was produced with the immunoSEQ multiplex PCR assay. In the paper's pipeline: A statistical classification framework was built to diagnose cytomegalovirus status from the catalog of TCR beta chain sequences. This immuneACCESS table, as held by TCRdb, lists in-frame sequences with V and J called but not all clones. Of the missing ones, under half trace to an unresolved V gene in checked studies; the others have no known cause. The V and J calls and clone size come from that table; D and trimming were worked out from the DNA. This sample holds approximately 72,000 clones; 85% to 95% were observed only once. The ten largest clonotypes hold approximately 0.59% of the sample.

This receptor was identified in a woman younger than 30 in good health and CMV-seronegative. The receptor chain draws on TRBV29-1 and TRBJ2-1, with TRBD2 tentatively as D gene (7 bases match). The sequenced sample consisted of PBMCs. The nucleotides are TGCAGCGCAGAACCTTTCTTCAGGGAGGGGGACAATGAGCAGTTCTTC. Its translation reads: CSAEPFFREGDNEQFF.